What follows is one TCR beta chain and its context. A read error may produce the germline difference seen at one junction end. This sample is drawn from a study of tumor and adjacent non-tumor tissue in lung cancer. In the study overall: Around 4.2 million productive TCRbeta reads were obtained per sample on average.

No cell sorting was done before RNA was extracted from the tissue. Between August and November 2014, newly diagnosed, chemotherapy-naive lung cancer patients underwent thoracic surgery in China. Three rounds of nested PCR, following a modified ARM-PCR protocol, produced the TCRbeta library. One entry per CDR3 protein, called by TCRdb with MiXCR from the multiplex PCR reads. Of approximately 75,000 distinct CDR3 sequences listed, around four fifths are singletons. Germline assignment: CDR1 ENHRY and CDR2 SYGVKD. This CDR3 has 16 amino acids. This clonotype was obtained from a woman in her forties or fifties with non-small cell lung cancer. The rearrangement links TRBV10-3 to TRBJ2-1; 8 bases align to TRBD1. The specimen was lung tumor tissue. Here the CDR3 DNA reads TGTGCCGTCAGTGACCCCGGGACAGGTTCCTACAACGAGCAGTTCTTC. It encodes CAVSDPGTGSYNEQFF.